This T cell receptor (beta chain) appears in the sequencing data of a study of breast tumors, draining lymph nodes, adjacent tissues. TCRdb analysed the multiplex PCR reads with MiXCR anew, one entry per CDR3 protein. The sample contains 290,000 or so distinct CDR3 sequences, around 30% of which appear only once. On this clonotype: Just one base apart from a much larger clone, this may be a read error.

The lymph nodes were axillary draining lymph nodes from breast cancer patients. Germline V gives CDR1 MNHEY, CDR2 SMNVEV (reference sequence). V lost 8 bases to trimming and J lost 7 bases, with 18 bases between them. The CDR3 spans 15 residues. The receptor was derived from a female donor with breast cancer. Some clones in this sample may be carry-over from other donors' samples. The sample consisted of axillary lymph node tissue. This chain links TRBV27 with TRBJ1-6, with D perhaps TRBD1 (5 bases). Here the CDR3 DNA reads TGTGCCAGCGGTTCAAGGCAGGGTTGGAATTCACCCCTCCACTTT. As protein: CASGSRQGWNSPLHF.